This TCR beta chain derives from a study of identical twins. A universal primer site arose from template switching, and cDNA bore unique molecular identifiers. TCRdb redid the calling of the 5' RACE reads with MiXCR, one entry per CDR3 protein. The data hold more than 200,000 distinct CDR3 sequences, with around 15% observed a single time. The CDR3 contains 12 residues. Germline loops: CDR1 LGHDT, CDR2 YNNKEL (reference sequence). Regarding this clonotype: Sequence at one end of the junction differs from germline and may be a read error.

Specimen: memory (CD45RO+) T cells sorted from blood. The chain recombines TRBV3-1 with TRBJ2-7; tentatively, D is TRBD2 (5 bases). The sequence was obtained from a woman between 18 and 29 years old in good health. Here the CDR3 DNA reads TGTGCCAGCAGCCAAGCTCTACAGCGGTTGCACTTC. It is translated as CASSQALQRLHF.